This T cell receptor (beta chain) was documented in a study of cytomegalovirus exposure and HLA in healthy donors. Study-level results: A later analysis linked a missense DCLRE1C variant to TCR beta V- and J-gene trimming.

As for this clone: Its antigen is not identified.

The PCR made use of 60 Vbeta and 13 Jbeta primers. Assay used: immunoSEQ multiplex PCR; TCRdb lists only in-frame clones, some missing. Of tens of thousands of clones in the sample, less than 85% were seen once. Source material: PBMCs. The receptor's source is a woman in her 30s in good health and CMV-seropositive.

The CDR3 DNA is TGTGCCAGCAGCGTAGTCGAGACAGGGGTATCGGGCACTGAAGCTTTCTTT. Its protein product is CASSVVETGVSGTEAFF. This chain connects TRBV9 to TRBJ1-1, with 8 bases matching TRBD1. CDR3 length: 17 residues. Germline lookup yields CDR1 SGDLS and CDR2 YYNGEE. V lost 0 bases, J lost 4 bases, and 11 bases stayed unmatched.